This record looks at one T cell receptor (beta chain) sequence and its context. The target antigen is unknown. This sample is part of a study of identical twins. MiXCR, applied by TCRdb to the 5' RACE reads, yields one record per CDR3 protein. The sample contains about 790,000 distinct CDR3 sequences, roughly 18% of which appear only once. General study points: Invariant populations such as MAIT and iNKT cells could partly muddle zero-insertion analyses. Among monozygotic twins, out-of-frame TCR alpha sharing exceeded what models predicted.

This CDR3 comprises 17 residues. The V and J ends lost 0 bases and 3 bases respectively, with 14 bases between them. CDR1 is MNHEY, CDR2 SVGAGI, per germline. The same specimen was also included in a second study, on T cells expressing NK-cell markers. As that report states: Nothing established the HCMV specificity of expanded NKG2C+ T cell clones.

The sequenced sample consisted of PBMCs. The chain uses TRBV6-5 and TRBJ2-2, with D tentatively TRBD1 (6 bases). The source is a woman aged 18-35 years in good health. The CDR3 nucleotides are TGTGCCAGCAGTTACTCCGAAGCAGGGGCCTACACCGGGGAGCTGTTTTTT. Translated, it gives CASSYSEAGAYTGELFF.